Following are 14 T cell receptor beta chains from one sample sequenced in a study of response to subunit inactivated influenza vaccine. MiXCR, applied by TCRdb to the RT-PCR reads, yields one record per CDR3 protein. The sample includes under 750,000 distinct CDR3 sequences, 10% to 15% of them seen just once. The sample was PBMCs from blood, taken on the day of vaccination. The receptors originated from a man in his fifties who received an inactivated influenza vaccine.

The genes are TRBV7-6 and TRBJ2-1; no clear D gene. The CDR3 runs to 12 residues. Per the germline V gene, CDR1 is SGHVS and CDR2 is FNYEAQ. V lost 4 bases to trimming and J lost 7 bases, with 8 bases between them. The CDR3 nucleotides are TGTGCCAGCAGCTCCCTGGTGAATGAGCAGTTCTTC. Translation: CASSSLVNEQFF.

The chain carries TRBV6-1 and TRBJ2-3, with 7 nucleotides matching TRBD1. V lost 6 bases to trimming and J lost 6 bases; unmatched junction nucleotides: 9. The CDR3 is 14 amino acids. The germline gives CDR1 MNHNS, CDR2 SASEGT. CDR3 sequence (DNA): TGTGCCAGCAGCCAGACAGGGAACGCGGATACGCAGTATTTT. It translates to CASSQTGNADTQYF.

This clonotype showed up just a few times. The V gene is TRBV4-1, the J gene TRBJ2-1; no reliable D call. The CDR3 has 15 amino acids. Germline assignment: CDR1 MGHRA and CDR2 YSYEKL. V was shortened by 1 base and J by 0 bases, with 7 bases between the two germline ends. The CDR3 reads CASSQVALSYNEQFF. The DNA of the CDR3 is TGCGCCAGCAGCCAAGTCGCCCTCTCCTACAATGAGCAGTTCTTC.

The V and J genes are TRBV18 and TRBJ2-5; TRBD1 is a possible D gene (7 bases). The germline CDR1 and CDR2 sequences are KGHSH and LQKENI. The CDR3 loop spans 14 amino acids. The germline V and J ends were trimmed by 4 bases and 5 bases, with 14 bases remaining between them. The CDR3 here is CASSLSTGRETQYF. CDR3 in DNA: TGTGCCAGCTCACTCTCGACAGGGAGGGAGACCCAGTACTTC.

This clonotype was detected many times. The V and J genes are TRBV11-1 and TRBJ2-1; D is unresolved. The germline V and J ends were trimmed by 4 bases and 15 bases, with 16 bases remaining between them. Germline-derived CDR1 and CDR2 are SGHAT and FQDESV (reference sequence). This CDR3 has 12 amino acids. The CDR3: CASSSRPTGRFF. DNA of the CDR3: TGTGCCAGCAGCTCCAGACCAACCGGGCGGTTCTTC.

This chain uses TRBV15 with TRBJ2-3; maybe TRBD1 (5 bases). This CDR3 region has 14 residues. Germline lookup yields CDR1 LNHNV and CDR2 YYDKDF (reference sequence). V was clipped by 5 bases and J by 2 bases, with 11 bases between them. CDR3 DNA: TGTGCCACCAGCGTTGACAGACACACAGATACGCAGTATTTT. Its translation is CATSVDRHTDTQYF. Full variable domain (rest looked up from reference TRBV15 and TRBJ2-3): DAMVIQNPRYQVTQFGKPVTLSCSQTLNHNVMYWYQQKSSQAPKLLFHYYDKDFNNEADTPDNFQSRRPNTSFCFLDIRSPGLGDTAMYLCATSVDRHTDTQYFGPGTRLTVL.

This clonotype has at least ten counts. V gene TRBV29-1 combines with J gene TRBJ2-1, with 8 bases lining up with TRBD2. CDR3 length equals 14 residues. The germline gives CDR1 SQVTM, CDR2 ANQGSEA. The V gene end was trimmed by 4 bases and the J gene end by 9 bases; junction bases not matched to a gene: 11. CDR3 sequence: CSVAEREIQGEQFF. The CDR3 DNA is TGCAGCGTTGCGGAGCGGGAGATTCAGGGTGAGCAGTTCTTC.

The V call is TRBV2, the J call TRBJ1-6; D is undetermined. This CDR3 is built from 15 residues. Per germline, CDR1 SNHLY and CDR2 FYNNEI. V lost 3 bases to trimming and J lost 10 bases, with 16 bases between them. This chain's CDR3 is CASSDGPLGRSPLHF. The CDR3 DNA reads TGTGCCAGCAGTGACGGGCCCCTAGGACGATCACCCCTCCACTTT.

The genes are TRBV29-1 and TRBJ2-7; 7 bases align to TRBD1. The CDR3 sequence is 11 residues long. Losses at the gene ends were 5 bases for V and 4 bases for J; bases not matched to a gene: 2. Germline values: CDR1 SQVTM, CDR2 ANQGSEA. The CDR3 coding sequence is TGCAGCGTTCACAGGGGATACGAGCAGTACTTC. Its translation is CSVHRGYEQYF.

V gene TRBV10-3 combines with J gene TRBJ2-3, with D possibly TRBD2 on 5 matching bases. The germline V and J ends were trimmed by 6 bases and 0 bases, with 22 bases remaining between them. The CDR3 has 18 amino acids. Germline CDR1 is ENHRY and CDR2 is SYGVKD. DNA of the CDR3: TGTGCCATCAGCAGCCCGACGGAGGCCGGCTCTAGCACAGATACGCAGTATTTT. Translating it yields CAISSPTEAGSSTDTQYF.

Here the CDR3 reads CSATGTGIGYEQYF. The DNA for the CDR3 is TGCAGTGCTACCGGGACAGGGATTGGCTACGAGCAGTACTTC. The V call is TRBV20-1, the J call TRBJ2-7; 9 bases align to TRBD1. Trimming at V came to 4 bases and at J to 3 bases, leaving 7 bases not matched to a gene. The CDR3 is 14 amino acids. Germline V gene sequence: CDR1 DFQATT, CDR2 SNEGSKA (reference sequence).

This clonotype appeared a few times. V gene TRBV14 combines with J gene TRBJ1-2; D remains unclear. Trimming shortened V by 1 base and J by 0 bases, and 9 bases separated the two germline ends. Germline CDR1 is SGHDN and CDR2 is FVKESK. The CDR3 is 15 residues long. The CDR3 sequence: CASSQGRKTNYGYTF. CDR3 coding DNA: TGTGCCAGCAGCCAAGGGCGGAAAACTAACTATGGCTACACCTTC.

The sample holds a few counts of this clonotype. The chain combines TRBV12-3 or TRBV12-4 with TRBJ2-7; 10 bases match TRBD2. V lost 1 base and J lost 1; bases outside the gene matches: 16. This CDR3 has 20 amino acids. CDR3 nucleotide sequence: TGTGCCAGCAGTTTAGGGCTAGCGGGAGCCTTCAATCCAGCGTCCTACGAGCAGTACTTC. The encoded protein is CASSLGLAGAFNPASYEQYF.

The chain combines TRBV5-6 with TRBJ2-1, with 7 bases lining up with TRBD2. The CDR3 loop spans 16 amino acids. Germline V gene data show CDR1 as SGHDT and CDR2 as YYEEEE. Trimming took 4 bases from V and 1 from J; bases not matched to a gene: 8. CDR3 DNA: TGTGCCAGCAGCCCGAAGCGGGAACCGTCCTACAATGAGCAGTTCTTC. This sequence encodes CASSPKREPSYNEQFF.